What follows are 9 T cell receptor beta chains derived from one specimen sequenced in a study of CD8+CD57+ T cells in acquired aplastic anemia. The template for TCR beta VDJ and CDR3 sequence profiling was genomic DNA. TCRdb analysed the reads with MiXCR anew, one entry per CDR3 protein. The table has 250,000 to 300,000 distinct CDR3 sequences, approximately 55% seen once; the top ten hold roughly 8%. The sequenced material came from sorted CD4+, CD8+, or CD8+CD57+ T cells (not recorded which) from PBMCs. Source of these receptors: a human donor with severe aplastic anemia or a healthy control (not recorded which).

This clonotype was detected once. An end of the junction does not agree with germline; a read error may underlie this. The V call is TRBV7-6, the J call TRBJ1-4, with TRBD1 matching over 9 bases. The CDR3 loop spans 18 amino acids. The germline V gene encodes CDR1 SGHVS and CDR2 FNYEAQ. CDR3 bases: TGTGCCGGCAGCCCCATCCCGGGACAGGGAGGGATTAATGAAAAACTGTTTTTT. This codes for CAGSPIPGQGGINEKLFF.

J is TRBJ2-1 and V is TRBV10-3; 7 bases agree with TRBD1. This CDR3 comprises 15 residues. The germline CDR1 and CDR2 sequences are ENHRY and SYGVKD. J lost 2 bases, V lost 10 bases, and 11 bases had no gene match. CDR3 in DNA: TGTGCCACAAACCCCAGGACAGGAGCCTACAATGAGCAGTTCTTC. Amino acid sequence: CATNPRTGAYNEQFF.

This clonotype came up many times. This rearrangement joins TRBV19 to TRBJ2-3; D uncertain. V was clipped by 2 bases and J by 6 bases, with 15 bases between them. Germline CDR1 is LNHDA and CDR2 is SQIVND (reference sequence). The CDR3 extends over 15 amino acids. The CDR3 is CASSITASESDTQYF. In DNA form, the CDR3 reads TGTGCCAGTAGTATAACAGCTAGTGAGTCGGATACGCAGTATTTT.

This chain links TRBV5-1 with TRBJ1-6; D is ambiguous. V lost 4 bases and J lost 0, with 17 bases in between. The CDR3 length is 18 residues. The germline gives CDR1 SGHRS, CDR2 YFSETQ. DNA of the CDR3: TGCGCCAGCAGCCTTGACGGAGGACTTAGCTCCTATAATTCACCCCTCCACTTT. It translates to CASSLDGGLSSYNSPLHF.

In DNA form, the CDR3 reads TGTGCCAGCAGGGACGCCCTAGGTGGTGGCAATCAGCCCCAGCATTTT. Translation gives CASRDALGGGNQPQHF. This chain uses TRBV2 with TRBJ1-5; no definite D call. Trimming took 6 bases from V and 2 from J, leaving 17 bases between them. Germline CDR1 SNHLY, CDR2 FYNNEI. This CDR3 region has 16 residues.

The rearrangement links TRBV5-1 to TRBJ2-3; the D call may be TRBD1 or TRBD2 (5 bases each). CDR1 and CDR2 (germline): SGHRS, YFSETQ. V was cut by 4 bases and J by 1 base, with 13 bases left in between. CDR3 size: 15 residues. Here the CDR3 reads CASSKPGTGTDTQYF. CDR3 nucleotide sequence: TGCGCCAGCAGCAAACCCGGGACGGGCACAGATACGCAGTATTTT.

CDR3 nucleotides: TGTGCCAGCAGCCACTTTAGGTCTGGCTACACCTTC. This sequence encodes CASSHFRSGYTF. This rearrangement joins TRBV11-3 to TRBJ1-2; D unresolved. The CDR3 has 12 amino acids. From germline, CDR1 is SGHNT and CDR2 YENEEA. The ends were cut back, 5 bases at V and 7 bases at J, with 11 bases in the middle.

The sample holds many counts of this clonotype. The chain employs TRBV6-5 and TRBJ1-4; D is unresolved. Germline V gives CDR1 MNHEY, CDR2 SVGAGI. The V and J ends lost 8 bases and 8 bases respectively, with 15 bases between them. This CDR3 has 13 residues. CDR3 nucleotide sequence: TGTGCCAGCTCTACGGTCGGGGTCGAAAAACTGTTTTTT. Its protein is CASSTVGVEKLFF.

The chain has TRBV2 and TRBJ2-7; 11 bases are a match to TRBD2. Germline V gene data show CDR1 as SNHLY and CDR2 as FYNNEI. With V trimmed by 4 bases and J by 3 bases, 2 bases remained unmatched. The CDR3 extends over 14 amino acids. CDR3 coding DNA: TGTGCCAGCAGTGGACTAGCGGGGCACTACGAGCAGTACTTC. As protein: CASSGLAGHYEQYF.